This T cell receptor beta chain was recovered during a study of identical twins. Points from the study as a whole: Out-of-frame alpha sequences that twins shared showed excess low generation probability.

TCRdb analysed the 5' RACE reads with MiXCR anew, one entry per CDR3 protein. The data hold approximately 230,000 distinct CDR3 sequences, with under 8.5% observed a single time. Points on this clonotype: Its target is unknown.

CDR1 MNHEY and CDR2 SMNVEV come from the germline V gene (reference sequence). Trimming left V 10 bases short and J 10 bases short, with 25 bases between. The CDR3 totals 14 residues. The sample also formed part of further work on T cells expressing NK-cell markers. From that report: In the group of eight sequenced donors, seven were HCMV-seropositive and one was seronegative. Where several donors were concerned, these clonotypes also led the CD3+CD56-NKG2C+ fraction.

This chain uses TRBV27 with TRBJ1-1; tentatively, D is TRBD1 (6 bases). This clonotype was sampled from a woman under 30 in good health. Sequenced material: CD8+ T cells sorted from blood. The CDR3 spells CATNTGHHREGAFF. The CDR3 nucleotides read TGTGCCACAAATACCGGGCATCACAGGGAGGGAGCTTTCTTT.